Only one count was recorded for the clone carrying this TCR beta chain. The data originate from a study of regulatory T cells in long-lasting Graves disease. Sample time point: newly diagnosed GD, antithyroid drugs for less than 3 months. Extracted PBMC RNA gave rise to the TCR library. HTBI primers from iRepertoire and Arm-PCR of CDR3 regions yielded the TCR beta libraries. One entry per CDR3 protein, called by TCRdb with MiXCR from the multiplex PCR reads. The data show approximately 470,000 distinct CDR3 sequences, 15% to 20% seen once. CDR3 length: 15 residues. CDR1 and CDR2 from the germline V gene are MNHNS and SASEGT. Trimming removed 8 bases from V and 2 bases from J; junction bases left unmatched: 11. The same sample was also studied in work on T cells in Graves' hyperthyroidism and ophthalmopathy. As reported in that work: Aged 18 to 65, the patients had hyperthyroidism that was newly diagnosed and had lasted under 2 months. First-round RT-PCR with HTBI primers amplified the TCR CDR3 region.

The receptor comes from a man in his forties with Graves disease. Specimen: peripheral blood mononuclear cells (PBMCs), collected at new diagnosis, from a patient treated with antithyroid drugs. The V gene is TRBV6-1, the J gene TRBJ2-5; 7 bases line up with TRBD2. The CDR3 sequence is CASGPSGAGQETQYF. CDR3 nucleotide sequence: TGTGCCAGCGGACCTAGCGGAGCCGGACAAGAGACCCAGTACTTC.